The 25 T cell receptor beta chains reported below all come from one sample, sequenced in a study of control samples from healthy donors and cancer patients. This table comes from immunoSEQ multiplex PCR, and its TCRdb copy is limited to in-frame clones, with some not included. The sample gives around 130,000 clones, roughly 94% of which show up once; around 3.6% is in the top ten. Sample: blood. These receptors were obtained from a young man in good health.

The genes are TRBV4-2 and TRBJ1-1, with TRBD1 as a possible D gene (6 bases). The V gene lost 0 bases and the J gene lost 4 bases, with 24 bases spanning the gap. Germline lookup yields CDR1 LGHNA and CDR2 YNFKEQ. The CDR3 spans 19 residues. The CDR3 sequence is CASSQDRAGGAGVGTEAFF. Here the CDR3 DNA reads TGTGCCAGCAGCCAAGACCGAGCGGGGGGGGCTGGGGTTGGCACTGAAGCTTTCTTT.

The V and J genes are TRBV10-3 and TRBJ2-7; D is possibly TRBD2 (5 bases). CDR3 length: 12 residues. V lost 0 bases, J lost 5 bases, and 5 bases lay in between. Germline V gene lookup returns CDR1 ENHRY and CDR2 SYGVKD. This CDR3 reads CAISESRDEQYF. The CDR3 DNA sequence: TGTGCCATCAGTGAGTCGAGGGACGAGCAGTACTTC.

A few counts support this clone. Here the CDR3 DNA reads TGTGCCAGCAGTGAAAATGACGGGGGAATGGAGACCCAGTACTTC. Translation gives CASSENDGGMETQYF. The chain couples TRBV6-1 to TRBJ2-5, with D tentatively TRBD2 (6 bases). V was pared by 2 bases and J by 5 bases, with 15 bases between. Looked up from germline, CDR1 is MNHNS and CDR2 is SASEGT. This CDR3 contains 15 residues.

This chain uses TRBV19 with TRBJ2-6, with 7 bases lining up with TRBD1. Germline V gives CDR1 LNHDA, CDR2 SQIVND (reference sequence). V lost 8 bases, J lost 5 bases, and 12 bases stayed unmatched. This CDR3 has 16 amino acids. This chain's CDR3 is CASGTDVTNWANVLTF. The CDR3 region has the DNA TGTGCCAGTGGGACAGACGTTACTAACTGGGCCAACGTCCTGACTTTC.

The rearrangement uses TRBV9 and TRBJ1-2; D unresolved. V was shortened by 0 bases and J by 4 bases, with 7 bases between the two germline ends. Per germline, CDR1 SGDLS and CDR2 YYNGEE. This CDR3 is 13 amino acids long. CDR3 residues: CASSVEGRYGYTF. DNA of the CDR3: TGTGCCAGCAGCGTAGAAGGACGCTATGGCTACACCTTC.

The rearrangement links TRBV6-2 or TRBV6-3 to TRBJ2-7; no clear D. Trimming took 0 bases from V and 0 from J, leaving 9 bases between them. Germline loops: CDR1 MNHEY, CDR2 SVGEGT. The CDR3 spans 15 residues. The CDR3 protein is CASSYSVRSSYEQYF. The CDR3 DNA follows: TGTGCCAGCAGTTACTCGGTCCGGAGCTCCTACGAGCAGTACTTC.

The chain combines TRBV4-3 with TRBJ1-1; D may be TRBD1 (5 bases). Per germline, CDR1 LGHNA and CDR2 YSLEER. This CDR3 contains 18 residues. The V and J ends lost 1 base and 0 bases respectively, with 18 bases between them. The CDR3 DNA is TGCGCCAGCAGCCAAGTAATGAAGGCAGGGCTTATGAACACTGAAGCTTTCTTT. Translation: CASSQVMKAGLMNTEAFF.

The chain has TRBV4-1 and TRBJ1-1; 8 nucleotides line up with TRBD1. V trimming: 3 bases; J trimming: 8 bases; junction bases outside the gene matches: 5. This CDR3 region has 13 residues. Germline V gene lookup returns CDR1 MGHRA and CDR2 YSYEKL. The CDR3 nucleotides read TGCGCCAGCAGCCACCCAGGGGGCTCCGAAGCTTTCTTT. As protein: CASSHPGGSEAFF.

The sample holds one count of this clone. The chain uses TRBV15 and TRBJ2-3, with D possibly matching TRBD2 (6 bases). The CDR3 is 15 amino acids. V gave up 1 base and J gave up 6 bases, with 14 bases separating them. Looked up from germline, CDR1 is LNHNV and CDR2 is YYDKDF (reference sequence). This CDR3 reads CATSRGGGGMDTQYF. Written as DNA, the CDR3 is TGTGCCACCAGCAGAGGAGGCGGCGGGATGGATACGCAGTATTTT.

The chain recombines TRBV19 with TRBJ1-2; weak D call: TRBD1 (6 bases). Deletions cut 7 bases from V and 4 bases from J, with 19 bases between. CDR1 is LNHDA and CDR2 is SQIVND in the germline V gene (reference sequence). The CDR3 is 15 residues long. The CDR3 is CASTTLDGGAYGYTF. CDR3 nucleotides: TGTGCCAGTACCACTCTCGACGGGGGCGCCTATGGCTACACCTTC.

CDR3 in amino acids: CASSLGTSGPYEQYF. The DNA for the CDR3 is TGTGCCAGCAGCTTAGGGACTAGCGGACCCTACGAGCAGTACTTC. The chain combines TRBV7-2 with TRBJ2-7; 10 nucleotides agree with TRBD2. The CDR3 is 15 amino acids. V lost 1 base, J lost 2 bases, and 2 bases stayed unmatched. Germline values: CDR1 SGHTA, CDR2 FQGNSA.

The rearrangement uses TRBV27 and TRBJ2-7; TRBD1 agrees at 7 bases. Germline V lookup: CDR1 MNHEY, CDR2 SMNVEV (reference sequence). This CDR3 is built from 14 residues. The trim removed 3 bases at V and 2 bases at J, leaving 4 bases unmatched. This chain's CDR3 is CASSFRDSPYEQYF. The CDR3 coding sequence is TGTGCCAGCAGTTTCCGGGACAGTCCCTACGAGCAGTACTTC.

The chain links TRBV14 to TRBJ1-2, with D possibly TRBD1 on 5 matching bases. V lost 4 bases and J lost 8, with 20 bases in between. Germline V gene sequence: CDR1 SGHDN, CDR2 FVKESK. This CDR3 has 15 amino acids. DNA of the CDR3: TGTGCCAGCAGCCTTGTAGGGACCGGATCTAGAGGCTACACCTTC. Translation: CASSLVGTGSRGYTF.

The chain employs TRBV7-2 and TRBJ1-1; 8 positions match TRBD1. Germline trimming cut 6 bases from V and 3 bases from J; bases unmatched to any gene: 6. This CDR3 has 14 residues. Germline CDR1 reads SGHTA; CDR2 reads FQGNSA. CDR3 in DNA: TGTGCCAGCAGAGCAGGACAGGGCTACACTGAAGCTTTCTTT. Protein product: CASRAGQGYTEAFF.

The chain has TRBV9 and TRBJ2-1; no clear D. Trimming removed 3 bases from V and 6 bases from J, with 19 bases in between. Germline CDR1 reads SGDLS; CDR2 reads YYNGEE. The CDR3 has 16 amino acids. The CDR3 sequence is CASSGIPETGVNEQFF. CDR3 in DNA: TGTGCCAGCAGCGGTATTCCCGAAACTGGGGTCAATGAGCAGTTCTTC.

In its sample, this clone was seen a few times. The V and J genes are TRBV6-2 or TRBV6-3 and TRBJ1-5; the D gene is possibly TRBD1 (6 bases). Trimming pared 5 bases from V and 5 bases from J, leaving 16 bases between. This CDR3 contains 15 residues. CDR1 and CDR2 (germline): MNHEY, SVGEGT. The CDR3 spells CASSGNRDMYQPQHF. In nucleotides, the CDR3 is TGTGCCAGCAGTGGTAACCGGGACATGTATCAGCCCCAGCATTTT.

The chain recombines TRBV7-6 with TRBJ1-1, with D unclear. This CDR3 is built from 16 residues. The V and J ends lost 3 bases and 4 bases respectively, with 18 bases between them. Germline V gene lookup returns CDR1 SGHVS and CDR2 FNYEAQ. CDR3 DNA sequence: TGTGCCAGCAGCTTGAGTTCGACCTGGAGTACCACTGAAGCTTTCTTT. The encoded protein is CASSLSSTWSTTEAFF.

The chain joins TRBV30 to TRBJ1-3; perhaps TRBD1 as D (5 bases). V lost 5 bases and J lost 0, with 11 bases in between. The CDR3 runs 14 residues. Per germline, CDR1 GTSNPN and CDR2 SVGIG (reference sequence). The CDR3 nucleotides read TGTGCCTGGGTTCCGGGACTCTCTGGAAACACCATATATTTT. It is translated as CAWVPGLSGNTIYF.

The chain recombines TRBV5-1 with TRBJ2-2; D is undetermined. Germline V lookup: CDR1 SGHRS, CDR2 YFSETQ. V gave up 5 bases and J gave up 9 bases, with 20 bases separating them. The CDR3 totals 15 residues. The CDR3 spells CASRFEERVARELFF. CDR3 coding DNA: TGCGCCAGCAGATTCGAAGAGCGAGTTGCAAGGGAGCTGTTTTTT.

DNA for the CDR3: TGTGCCAGCAGAGGGACAGGGCGCAATCAGCCCCAGCATTTT. Encoded protein: CASRGTGRNQPQHF. This chain joins TRBV27 and TRBJ1-5, with 9 bases matching TRBD1. CDR3 length: 14 residues. Germline trimming cut 6 bases from V and 2 bases from J; bases unmatched to any gene: 2. Germline V gene sequence: CDR1 MNHEY, CDR2 SMNVEV (reference sequence).

V usage is TRBV6-2 or TRBV6-3 and J usage is TRBJ2-5; D is uncertain. The CDR3 loop spans 11 amino acids. Germline CDR1 reads MNHEY; CDR2 reads SVGEGT. The germline V and J ends were trimmed by 0 bases and 4 bases, with 0 bases remaining between them. DNA of the CDR3: TGTGCCAGCAGTTACTCAGAGACCCAGTACTTC. Protein sequence: CASSYSETQYF.

V is TRBV5-3 and J is TRBJ2-2; perhaps TRBD1 as D (5 bases). TRBV5-3 is labeled an ORF, and its function is uncertain. V lost 2 bases, J lost 3 bases, and 20 bases lay in between. The CDR3 length is 18 residues. The CDR3, as DNA: TGTGCCAGAAGCTTAGGTCGCAGGGTAATCCCTGACACCGGGGAGCTGTTTTTT. Its protein product is CARSLGRRVIPDTGELFF.

The chain employs TRBV29-1 and TRBJ1-2; D perhaps matches TRBD1 (6 bases). V was pared by 3 bases and J by 8 bases, with 7 bases between. Germline CDR1 is SQVTM and CDR2 is ANQGSEA. The length of the CDR3 is 10 residues. Written as DNA, the CDR3 is TGCAGCGTTGAGACAGGCGGCTACACCTTC. Amino acid sequence: CSVETGGYTF.

The chain recombines TRBV3-1 (or the pseudogene TRBV3-2) with TRBJ2-3; 7 positions match TRBD2. Trimming took 0 bases from V and 1 from J; bases not matched to a gene: 7. Germline values: CDR1 LGHDT, CDR2 YNNKEL (reference sequence). This CDR3 spans 17 amino acids. The CDR3 DNA reads as TGTGCCAGCAGCCAAGATCACAGCGGGGCAGGCACAGATACGCAGTATTTT. It is translated as CASSQDHSGAGTDTQYF.

The chain employs TRBV29-1 and TRBJ1-2; weak D call: TRBD1 (5 bases). CDR1 is SQVTM and CDR2 is ANQGSEA in the germline V gene. The V and J ends lost 6 bases and 4 bases respectively, with 12 bases between them. There are 12 residues in the CDR3. The CDR3 region has the DNA TGCAGCGTCCAGGGTACCACCTATGGCTACACCTTC. It is translated as CSVQGTTYGYTF.